This is a list of T cell receptor beta chains from one sample in a study of shared clonotypes between healthy human individuals. The table came from immunoSEQ multiplex PCR; TCRdb's copy has only in-frame clones and leaves some out. The table has fewer than 1.6 million clones, around 98.5% seen once. The sample taken for sequencing was naive CD4+ T cells sorted from blood. These receptors all come from a man aged 25 to 40 in good health. Each CDR3 is given with its conserved first and last residue. D genes are given only for firm matches. Clone size is given for some rows only: seen once, a few or many times, or a class if the clone is expanded.

TRBJ1-1,.,TRBD1,TRBV18,TGTGCCAGCTCACTAACCAGACAGGGAGGTACTGAAGCTTTCTTT,CASSLTRQGGTEAFF
TRBJ1-5,.,.,TRBV19,TGTGCCAGTCACCCGGGGGTCGAGTGGAATCAGCCCCAGCATTTT,CASHPGVEWNQPQHF
TRBJ2-7,.,.,TRBV29-1,TGCAGCGTGGGACTGGTCTCCTACGAGCAGTACTTC,CSVGLVSYEQYF
TRBJ2-7,.,TRBD1,TRBV7-8,TGTGCCAGCAGCCTACGTACCCGAGGGGGCACCAGCTCCTACGAGCAGTACTTC,CASSLRTRGGTSSYEQYF
TRBJ2-7,.,TRBD2,TRBV27,TGTGCCAGCAGTTTCCCGAAACTAGCGGGAGACGAGCAGTACTTC,CASSFPKLAGDEQYF
TRBJ1-1,.,TRBD1,TRBV28,TGTGCCAGCAGAACTTCCCGGACAGGGGGCCCTGAAGCTTTCTTT,CASRTSRTGGPEAFF
TRBJ1-1,.,.,TRBV4-2,TGTGCCAGCAGCCCCGCCGGTCTGAACACTGAAGCTTTCTTT,CASSPAGLNTEAFF
TRBJ1-4,.,.,TRBV5-8,TGTGCCAGCAGCCCGACCCCGTTCAGTGAAAAACTGTTTTTT,CASSPTPFSEKLFF
TRBJ2-7,few,.,TRBV7-9,TGTGCCAGCAGCTTCGAGTACTACGAGCAGTACTTC,CASSFEYYEQYF
TRBJ2-7,.,.,TRBV5-4,TGTGCCAGCAGCCCCCCCGGTGGGGAGCAGTACTTC,CASSPPGGEQYF
TRBJ2-3,.,.,TRBV5-1,TGCGCCAGCAGCCAGGACGGAAACACAGATACGCAGTATTTT,CASSQDGNTDTQYF
TRBJ1-4,.,TRBD1,TRBV19,TGTGCCAGTAGTATCTCCGACAGGGATAATGAAAAACTGTTTTTT,CASSISDRDNEKLFF
TRBJ1-5,.,.,TRBV5-8,TGTGCCAGCAGCTTGATTCCAGGGACTCAGCCCCAGCATTTT,CASSLIPGTQPQHF
TRBJ2-1,.,TRBD2,TRBV4-1,TGCGCCAGCAGCCAAGTTCGGACTAGTTACAATGAGCAGTTCTTC,CASSQVRTSYNEQFF